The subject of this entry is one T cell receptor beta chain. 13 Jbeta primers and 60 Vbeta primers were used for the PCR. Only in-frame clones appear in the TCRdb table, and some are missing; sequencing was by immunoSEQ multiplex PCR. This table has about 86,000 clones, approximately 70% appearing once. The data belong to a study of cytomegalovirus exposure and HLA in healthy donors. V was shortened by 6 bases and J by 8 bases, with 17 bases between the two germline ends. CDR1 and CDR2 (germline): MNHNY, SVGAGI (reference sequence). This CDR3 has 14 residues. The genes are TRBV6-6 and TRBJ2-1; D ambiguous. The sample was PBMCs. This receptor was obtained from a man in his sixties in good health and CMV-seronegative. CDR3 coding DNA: TGTGCCAGCAGCCGTGACCCCTCGGCGGATGAGCAGTTCTTC. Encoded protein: CASSRDPSADEQFF.